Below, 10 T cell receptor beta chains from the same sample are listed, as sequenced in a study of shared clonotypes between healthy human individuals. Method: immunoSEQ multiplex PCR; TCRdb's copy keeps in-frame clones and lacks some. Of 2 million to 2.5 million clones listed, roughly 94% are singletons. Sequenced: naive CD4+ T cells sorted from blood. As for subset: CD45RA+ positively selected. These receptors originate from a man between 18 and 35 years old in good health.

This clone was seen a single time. The CDR3 protein is CASRIQGMGETQYF. The CDR3 DNA reads TGTGCCAGCCGGATCCAGGGGATGGGAGAGACCCAGTACTTC. The V and J genes are TRBV6-6 and TRBJ2-5; maybe TRBD1 (6 bases). The CDR3 contains 14 residues. Germline V gene lookup returns CDR1 MNHNY and CDR2 SVGAGI (reference sequence). Trimming took 8 bases from V and 4 from J, leaving 17 bases between them.

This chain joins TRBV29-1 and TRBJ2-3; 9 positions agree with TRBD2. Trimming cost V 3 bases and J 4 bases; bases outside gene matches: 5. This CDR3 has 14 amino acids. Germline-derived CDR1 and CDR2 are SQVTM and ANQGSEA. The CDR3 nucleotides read TGCAGCGTTGAGGGCGGGGGGGCCGCAGATACGCAGTATTTT. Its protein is CSVEGGGAADTQYF.

The CDR3 DNA follows: TGTGCCAGTAGGAGGGTTAGGCAGGGGAATGAGCAGTTCTTC. Residues: CASRRVRQGNEQFF. The rearrangement uses TRBV19 and TRBJ2-1, with D perhaps TRBD1 (6 bases). Looked up from germline, CDR1 is LNHDA and CDR2 is SQIVND (reference sequence). The length of the CDR3 is 14 residues. V lost 6 bases, J lost 7 bases, and 16 bases lay in between.

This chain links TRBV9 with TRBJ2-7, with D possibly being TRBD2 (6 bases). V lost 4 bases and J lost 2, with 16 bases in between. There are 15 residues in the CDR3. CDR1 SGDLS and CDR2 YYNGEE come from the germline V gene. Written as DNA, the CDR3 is TGTGCCAGCAGCCCGTTGGGTAGCGGAGCCTACGAGCAGTACTTC. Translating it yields CASSPLGSGAYEQYF.

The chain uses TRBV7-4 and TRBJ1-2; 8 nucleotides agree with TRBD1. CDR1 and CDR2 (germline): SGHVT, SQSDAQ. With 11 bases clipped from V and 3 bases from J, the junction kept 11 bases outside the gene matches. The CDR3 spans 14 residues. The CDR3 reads CADLADREDYGYTF. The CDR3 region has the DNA TGTGCCGACTTAGCGGACAGGGAGGACTATGGCTACACCTTC.

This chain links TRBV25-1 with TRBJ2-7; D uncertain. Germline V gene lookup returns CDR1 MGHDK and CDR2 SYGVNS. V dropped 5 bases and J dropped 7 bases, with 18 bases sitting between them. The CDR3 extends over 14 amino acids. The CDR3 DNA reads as TGTGCCAGCAGTAACACCGGGCCCCCCGGGGAGCAGTACTTC. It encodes CASSNTGPPGEQYF.

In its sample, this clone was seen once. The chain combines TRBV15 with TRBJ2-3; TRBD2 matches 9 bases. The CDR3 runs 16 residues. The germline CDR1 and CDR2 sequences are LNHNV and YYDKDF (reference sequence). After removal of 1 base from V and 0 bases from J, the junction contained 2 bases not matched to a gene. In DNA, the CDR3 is TGTGCCACCAGCAGAGTCCTAGCGGGGAGCACAGATACGCAGTATTTT. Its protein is CATSRVLAGSTDTQYF.

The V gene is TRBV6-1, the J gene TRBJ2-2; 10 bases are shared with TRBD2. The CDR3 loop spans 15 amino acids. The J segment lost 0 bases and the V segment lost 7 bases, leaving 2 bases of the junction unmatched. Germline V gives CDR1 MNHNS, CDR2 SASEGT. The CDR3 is CASISGGPNTGELFF. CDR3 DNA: TGTGCCAGCATTAGCGGGGGGCCGAACACCGGGGAGCTGTTTTTT.

DNA for the CDR3: TGTGCCAGCAGCCAAGAAGGGGCTAGCGTAGCCGGGGAGCTGTTTTTT. Its protein product is CASSQEGASVAGELFF. The J gene is TRBJ2-2, the V gene TRBV7-9; TRBD2 might be the D (6 bases). From germline, CDR1 is SEHNR and CDR2 FQNEAQ (reference sequence). Trimming removed 5 bases from V and 6 bases from J, with 19 bases in between. This CDR3 comprises 16 residues.

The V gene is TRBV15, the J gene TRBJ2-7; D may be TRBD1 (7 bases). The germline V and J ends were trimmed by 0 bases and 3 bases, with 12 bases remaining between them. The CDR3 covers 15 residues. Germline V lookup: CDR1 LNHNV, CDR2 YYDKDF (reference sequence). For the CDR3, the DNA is TGTGCCACCAGCAGAGATGATCAGGGGGGCTACGAGCAGTACTTC. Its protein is CATSRDDQGGYEQYF.